This TCR beta chain was profiled in a study of cytomegalovirus exposure and HLA in healthy donors. From germline, CDR1 is MDHEN and CDR2 SYDVKM. CDR3 size: 15 residues. Trimming cost V 7 bases and J 2 bases, with 14 bases left between them. In the case of this clone: The antigen is unknown.

TCRdb keeps only in-frame clones here, not all; method: immunoSEQ multiplex PCR. Of 65,000 to 90,000 clones in the sample, around 90% were seen once. Findings of the study overall: Reportedly, diagnosis of cytomegalovirus status by the classifier showed high specificity and sensitivity. Across donors, most TCRs were seen rarely, yet some public ones were widespread. According to the study, roughly 180 TCR beta chains were cytomegalovirus-associated.

Sequencing input: PBMCs. The receptor was isolated from a woman aged 18-35 years in good health and CMV-seropositive. The gene calls are TRBV28 and TRBJ1-4; D not resolved. The CDR3 nucleotides read TGTGCCAGCAATGCCGCCCGGGTGACTAATGAAAAACTGTTTTTT. It is translated as CASNAARVTNEKLFF.